Listed below are T cell receptor beta chains from one sample, sequenced in a study of PD-1 blockade in classical Hodgkin lymphoma. The assay was immunoSEQ multiplex PCR, and TCRdb's table has in-frame clones only and misses some. The sample consists of some 23,000 clones, approximately 74% of them appearing once. The material was peripheral blood mononuclear cells (PBMCs), obtained at baseline. The receptor set was obtained from a human donor with classical Hodgkin lymphoma. Each CDR3 is given with its conserved first and last residue. The D gene is left open where the match is weak. Clone size, where shown, is once, few, many, or a class for clones that have expanded.

J gene	D gene	clone size	V gene	CDR3 DNA	CDR3 protein
TRBJ1-2	.	.	TRBV10-1	TGCGCCAGCAGTGATCTGGTATTCTATGGCTACACCTTC	CASSDLVFYGYTF
TRBJ2-1	.	.	TRBV30	TGTGCCTGGAGTGCCGGGACCGCACTCTTC	CAWSAGTALF
TRBJ2-3	.	.	TRBV7-2	TGTGCCAGCAACCCACCGGACGGAGATACGCAGTATTTT	CASNPPDGDTQYF
TRBJ2-1	.	once	TRBV4-2	TGTGCCAGCAGCCAAGATCCAGGGGTCGATGAGCAGTTCTTC	CASSQDPGVDEQFF
TRBJ2-2	TRBD1	once	TRBV7-3	TGTGCCAGCAGCTTAAGGGGACAGGGAAGTTTGAAGGCCGGGGAGCTGTTTTTT	CASSLRGQGSLKAGELFF
TRBJ2-2	TRBD1	.	TRBV5-4	TGTGCCAGCAGCTTGGGGGGACAGAGTCTTAACACCGGGGAGCTGTTTTTT	CASSLGGQSLNTGELFF
TRBJ1-4	.	.	TRBV29-1	TGCAGCGTCTCAGGAGAAGGGATAAATGAAAAACTGTTTTTT	CSVSGEGINEKLFF
TRBJ1-3	.	.	TRBV29-1	TGCAGCGTTGATACTACAGGTCTCTCTGGAAACACCATATATTTT	CSVDTTGLSGNTIYF
TRBJ2-5	TRBD1	.	TRBV4-1	TGCGCCAGCAGCCAAGACAGGGGGCTGGGGGAGACCCAGTACTTC	CASSQDRGLGETQYF
TRBJ2-7	TRBD2	few	TRBV5-1	TGCGCCAGCAGCTTGGGTGGACTAGCGGGAGGGGGCTACGAGCAGTACTTC	CASSLGGLAGGGYEQYF
TRBJ1-2	.	few	TRBV6-5	TGTGCCAGCAGTTACTCGCATCCAGGGTTTGGCTACACCTTC	CASSYSHPGFGYTF
TRBJ2-2	.	.	TRBV9	TGTGCCAGCAGCGTAAGGTCAGCGAACACCGGGGAGCTGTTTTTT	CASSVRSANTGELFF
TRBJ1-2	TRBD1	.	TRBV9	TGTGCCAGCAGCCCCTGGGACAGGGGAGGCCATGGCTACACCTTC	CASSPWDRGGHGYTF
TRBJ1-5	.	few	TRBV5-5	TGTGCCAGCAGCCGGGGCCCCGGGTCTAGCAATCAGCCCCAGCATTTT	CASSRGPGSSNQPQHF
TRBJ2-7	TRBD2	many	TRBV4-3	TGCGCCAGCAGCCAAGAAGCATCAGCGGGAGGGATCTCCTACGAGCAGTACTTC	CASSQEASAGGISYEQYF
TRBJ1-1	TRBD1	.	TRBV4-1	TGCGCCAGCAGCCAAGATTGGCAGGGGGCAAACCAAAACACTGAAGCTTTCTTT	CASSQDWQGANQNTEAFF
TRBJ1-1	.	.	TRBV28	TGTGCCAGCAGTTTTCGGGTATCGAACACTGAAGCTTTCTTT	CASSFRVSNTEAFF
TRBJ1-2	.	.	TRBV19	TGTGCCAGTAGTATAGGGGGACGGACAGCGAACTATGGCTACACCTTC	CASSIGGRTANYGYTF